This TCR beta chain came from a study of cytomegalovirus exposure and HLA in healthy donors. Looking at the study overall: The 120 validation repertoires, a later analysis reported, used the same platform as the approximately 670 repertoires from the first cohort.

The CDR3 has 14 residues. The V gene lost 4 bases and the J gene lost 0 bases, with 10 bases spanning the gap. Germline V gives CDR1 MNHEY, CDR2 SMNVEV (reference sequence). This table comes from immunoSEQ multiplex PCR, and its TCRdb copy is limited to in-frame clones, with some not included. Of fewer than 250,000 clones in the sample, more than 75% were seen once. Points on this clone: The antigen is unknown.

Study outcomes and limitations: The study put 150 or so TCR beta chains on its list as cytomegalovirus-associated. A subsequent analysis found that TCR clusters from the first cohort also tended to co-occur in the approximately 130 validation repertoires, with about 95% of cluster scores above 0.

The study drew the donors from its approximately 130-subject validation cohort, separate from the roughly 700-subject first cohort. The material sequenced was PBMCs. V gene TRBV27 combines with J gene TRBJ2-7, with D possibly being TRBD2 (5 bases). This clonotype was obtained from a man aged 18 to 35 in good health and CMV-seronegative. CDR3 sequence: CASSSRRGSYEQYF. CDR3 DNA sequence: TGTGCCAGCAGTTCTCGTCGGGGCTCCTACGAGCAGTACTTC.